The rows below give T cell receptor beta chains drawn from one sample of a study of cytomegalovirus exposure and HLA in healthy donors. Assay: immunoSEQ multiplex PCR; the TCRdb copy retains only in-frame clones and omits some. The data contain 150,000 to 200,000 clones, approximately 88% of them singletons. Input material: PBMCs. Receptor source: a woman younger than 35 in good health and CMV-seronegative. Both conserved end residues are trimmed from each CDR3. The order of the fields is V gene, J gene, CDR3 protein.

v_gene: TRBV6-5; j_gene: TRBJ1-1; CDR3aa: ASSLGEGVGAF
v_gene: TRBV2; j_gene: TRBJ2-1; CDR3aa: ASKLDNEQF
v_gene: TRBV5-1; j_gene: TRBJ1-5; CDR3aa: ASSFIIGNQPQH
v_gene: TRBV27; j_gene: TRBJ2-1; CDR3aa: ASSKPGLAGSNEQF
v_gene: TRBV5-1; j_gene: TRBJ2-7; CDR3aa: ASSGTRQGYEQY
v_gene: TRBV5-1; j_gene: TRBJ1-3; CDR3aa: ASSLAFSSGNTIY
v_gene: TRBV11-3; j_gene: TRBJ1-3; CDR3aa: ASSFSGSSGNTIY
v_gene: TRBV7-9; j_gene: TRBJ1-4; CDR3aa: ASSSIGVTNEKLF
v_gene: TRBV14; j_gene: TRBJ1-4; CDR3aa: ASSQDPGGVGKLF
v_gene: TRBV18; j_gene: TRBJ2-7; CDR3aa: ASSPVQGALYEQY
v_gene: TRBV19; j_gene: TRBJ1-5; CDR3aa: ASSPDEEPNQPQH
v_gene: TRBV30; j_gene: TRBJ1-1; CDR3aa: AWGHWNTEAF
v_gene: TRBV30; j_gene: TRBJ2-2; CDR3aa: AWSLTASGELF
v_gene: TRBV6-1; j_gene: TRBJ1-2; CDR3aa: ASLGGPNYGYT
v_gene: TRBV18; j_gene: TRBJ1-5; CDR3aa: ASSPETGLNQPQH
v_gene: TRBV4-1; j_gene: TRBJ2-7; CDR3aa: ASSPSAEGFSYEQY
v_gene: TRBV19; j_gene: TRBJ2-1; CDR3aa: ASSIGSNWNEQF
v_gene: TRBV6-1; j_gene: TRBJ2-2; CDR3aa: ASSERQGGTGELF
v_gene: TRBV20-1; j_gene: TRBJ2-1; CDR3aa: SATSAQTKV
v_gene: TRBV4-1; j_gene: TRBJ2-7; CDR3aa: ASSQGGTSGGYYEQY
v_gene: TRBV6-1; j_gene: TRBJ1-1; CDR3aa: ASSAGERVTEAF
v_gene: TRBV7-9; j_gene: TRBJ1-2; CDR3aa: ASSNNRQGDYGYT
v_gene: TRBV6-1; j_gene: TRBJ2-1; CDR3aa: ASSELVPGEQF
v_gene: TRBV28; j_gene: TRBJ1-4; CDR3aa: ATETGTGKGKLF
v_gene: TRBV14; j_gene: TRBJ2-5; CDR3aa: ASSRGGVYQETQY
v_gene: TRBV7-3; j_gene: TRBJ2-1; CDR3aa: ASSFGTQKF
v_gene: TRBV28; j_gene: TRBJ2-7; CDR3aa: ASRVTRGTYEQY
v_gene: TRBV9; j_gene: TRBJ1-5; CDR3aa: ASSAQGAEPQH
v_gene: TRBV30; j_gene: TRBJ2-2; CDR3aa: AWRAQATGELF
v_gene: TRBV19; j_gene: TRBJ2-2; CDR3aa: ATSVTENTGELF
v_gene: TRBV5-1; j_gene: TRBJ2-1; CDR3aa: ASSLGTGSTDEQF
v_gene: TRBV10-3; j_gene: TRBJ2-6; CDR3aa: AISELPSSGANVLT
v_gene: TRBV4-2; j_gene: TRBJ1-2; CDR3aa: ASSQGGDSYRYT
v_gene: TRBV6-6; j_gene: TRBJ1-5; CDR3aa: ASEVTGKVGQPQH
v_gene: TRBV6-1; j_gene: TRBJ1-2; CDR3aa: ASRRDREANYGYT